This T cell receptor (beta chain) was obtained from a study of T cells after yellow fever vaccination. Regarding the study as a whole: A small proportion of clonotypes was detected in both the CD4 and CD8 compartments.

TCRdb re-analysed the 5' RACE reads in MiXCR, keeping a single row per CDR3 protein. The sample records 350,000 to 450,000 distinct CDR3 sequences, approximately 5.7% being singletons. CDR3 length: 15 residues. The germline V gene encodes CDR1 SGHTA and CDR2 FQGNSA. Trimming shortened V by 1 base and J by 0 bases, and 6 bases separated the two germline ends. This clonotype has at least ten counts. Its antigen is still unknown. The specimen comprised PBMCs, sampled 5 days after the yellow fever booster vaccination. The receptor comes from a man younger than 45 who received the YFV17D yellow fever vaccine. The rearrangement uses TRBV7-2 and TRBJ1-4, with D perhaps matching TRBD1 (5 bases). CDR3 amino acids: CASSLGGTTNEKLFF. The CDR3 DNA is TGTGCCAGCAGCTTAGGGGGGACAACTAATGAAAAACTGTTTTTT.